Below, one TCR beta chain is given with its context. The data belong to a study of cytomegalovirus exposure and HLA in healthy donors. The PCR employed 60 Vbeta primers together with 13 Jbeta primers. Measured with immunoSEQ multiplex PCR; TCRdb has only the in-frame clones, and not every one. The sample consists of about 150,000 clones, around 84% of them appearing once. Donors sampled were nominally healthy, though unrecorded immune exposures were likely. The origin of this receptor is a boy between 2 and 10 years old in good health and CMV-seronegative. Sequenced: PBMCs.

The CDR3 reads CASKGTVFTDTQYF. The CDR3 DNA reads as TGTGCCAGCAAGGGGACAGTGTTCACAGATACGCAGTATTTT. The chain is built from TRBV6-1 and TRBJ2-3; 7 bases align to TRBD1. V lost 7 bases, J lost 2 bases, and 6 bases stayed unmatched. This CDR3 region has 14 residues. The germline V gene encodes CDR1 MNHNS and CDR2 SASEGT.